This T cell receptor beta chain was identified during a study of blood T cell repertoires in COVID-19. Germline CDR1 and CDR2: SEHNR and FQNEAQ (reference sequence). CDR3 length: 13 residues. V dropped 5 bases and J dropped 6; count of bases not matched to a gene: 4. TCRdb's copy holds only in-frame clones and misses some; the assay was immunoSEQ multiplex PCR. Found here are 100,000 to 150,000 clones, around 81% of them singletons; the top ten hold approximately 18%. Sequenced material: peripheral blood. The chain links TRBV7-9 to TRBJ2-1; 7 bases fit TRBD2. This sequence was found in a man between 25 and 39 years old with COVID-19, enrolled during active disease. The DNA of the CDR3 is TGTGCCAGCAGCAGAACTAGCGTCAATGAGCAGTTCTTC. Encoded protein: CASSRTSVNEQFF. The full variable domain, its missing parts supplied by reference TRBV7-9 and TRBJ2-1, is DTGVSQNPRHKITKRGQNVTFRCDPISEHNRLYWYRQTLGQGPEFLTYFQNEAQLEKSRLLSDRFSAERPKGSFSTLEIQRTEQGDSAMYLCASSRTSVNEQFFGPGTRLTVL.